Following are 20 T cell receptor beta chains from one sample sequenced in a study of CD8 T cells in Susac syndrome. After extraction with the RNeasy kit, about 0.5 to 1 ug of the RNA was reverse transcribed using random hexamers. TCRdb fed the immunoSEQ multiplex PCR reads into MiXCR, producing one record per CDR3 protein. The sample has around 79,000 distinct CDR3 sequences, roughly 95% seen once; the top ten hold about 0.52%. Sequencing input: CD8+ T cells from PBMCs. These receptors were collected from a human donor with Susac syndrome.

V usage is TRBV7-2 and J usage is TRBJ1-2, with a tentative D call TRBD1 (6 bases). Germline-derived CDR1 and CDR2 are SGHTA and FQGNSA. The CDR3 has 12 amino acids. V was trimmed by 3 bases and J by 6 bases, leaving 8 bases between them. The CDR3: CASSFRTDGYTF. The CDR3 coding sequence is TGTGCCAGCAGCTTCAGGACAGATGGCTACACCTTC.

This rearrangement joins TRBV3-1 to TRBJ2-2; TRBD1 might be the D (6 bases). The germline gives CDR1 LGHDT, CDR2 YNNKEL (reference sequence). Trimming took 4 bases from V and 3 from J, leaving 12 bases between them. This CDR3 has 15 residues. The CDR3, as DNA: TGTGCCAGCAGCCTGGAGACAGGAGACACCGGGGAGCTGTTTTTT. This encodes CASSLETGDTGELFF.

This chain uses TRBV10-3 with TRBJ2-2; D remains unclear. Looked up from germline, CDR1 is ENHRY and CDR2 is SYGVKD. This CDR3 is built from 14 residues. V was pared by 2 bases and J by 6 bases, with 10 bases between. CDR3 bases: TGTGCCATCAGTGAGAACCCGGAGCCCGGGGAGCTGTTTTTT. It translates to CAISENPEPGELFF.

This chain uses TRBV20-1 with TRBJ2-3; 11 bases line up with TRBD1. Trimming cost V 3 bases and J 5 bases; bases outside gene matches: 7. The CDR3 length is 15 residues. Germline-derived CDR1 and CDR2 are DFQATT and SNEGSKA (reference sequence). CDR3 DNA sequence: TGCAGTGCTAGGCGGACAGGGGGCCGTGGAGATACGCAGTATTTT. It encodes CSARRTGGRGDTQYF.

The chain links TRBV2 to TRBJ2-1; the D gene is possibly TRBD1 (6 bases). Per the germline V gene, CDR1 is SNHLY and CDR2 is FYNNEI. Between the trimmed V and J ends, which lost 7 bases and 4 bases, there was a span of 11 bases. This CDR3 region has 13 residues. The CDR3 sequence: CASNLRGYNEQFF. CDR3 in DNA: TGTGCCAGCAACCTCAGGGGATACAATGAGCAGTTCTTC.

This clonotype was seen a handful of times. The CDR3: CASLDRDTDTQYF. DNA of the CDR3: TGTGCCAGCCTTGACAGGGATACAGATACGCAGTATTTT. V usage is TRBV27 and J usage is TRBJ2-3; 7 bases align to TRBD1. Germline trimming cut 8 bases from V and 3 bases from J; bases unmatched to any gene: 5. Germline CDR1 MNHEY, CDR2 SMNVEV (reference sequence). This CDR3 contains 13 residues.

The chain recombines TRBV7-9 with TRBJ2-3; tentative D call: TRBD1 (5 bases). The CDR3 sequence is 15 residues long. Germline assignment: CDR1 SEHNR and CDR2 FQNEAQ (reference sequence). Trimming pared 4 bases from V and 2 bases from J, leaving 13 bases between. The CDR3 sequence: CASSWQQDYTDTQYF. The CDR3 nucleotides are TGTGCCAGCAGCTGGCAACAGGATTACACAGATACGCAGTATTTT. The full variable domain, in which reference TRBV7-9 and TRBJ2-3 provide the parts outside the CDR3, is DTGVSQNPRHKITKRGQNVTFRCDPISEHNRLYWYRQTLGQGPEFLTYFQNEAQLEKSRLLSDRFSAERPKGSFSTLEIQRTEQGDSAMYLCASSWQQDYTDTQYFGPGTRLTVL.

The chain uses TRBV27 and TRBJ2-7; tentatively, D is TRBD2 (5 bases). The ends were cut back, 2 bases at V and 3 bases at J, with 8 bases in the middle. The CDR3 contains 13 residues. Per the germline V gene, CDR1 is MNHEY and CDR2 is SMNVEV (reference sequence). CDR3 in amino acids: CASSLGRVYEQYF. CDR3 sequence (DNA): TGTGCCAGCAGTTTAGGGCGGGTCTACGAGCAGTACTTC.

V is TRBV7-9 and J is TRBJ2-1; the match to TRBD2 covers 11 bases. Trimming removed 2 bases from V and 3 bases from J; junction bases left unmatched: 6. CDR1 SEHNR and CDR2 FQNEAQ come from the germline V gene (reference sequence). This CDR3 is 17 amino acids long. This CDR3 reads CASSLLSGLADYNEQFF. In nucleotides, the CDR3 is TGTGCCAGCAGCTTACTCTCGGGACTAGCGGACTACAATGAGCAGTTCTTC.

The chain uses TRBV11-2 and TRBJ2-1; weak D call: TRBD2 (6 bases). The ends were cut back, 3 bases at V and 8 bases at J, with 11 bases in the middle. The CDR3 sequence is 13 residues long. Germline CDR1 is SGHAT and CDR2 is FQNNGV. DNA for the CDR3: TGTGCCAGCAGCTTCCCAGGCGGGGATGAGCAGTTCTTC. Protein product: CASSFPGGDEQFF.

This chain connects TRBV15 to TRBJ2-7, with a possible D match to TRBD1 (6 bases). This CDR3 comprises 14 residues. Trimming shortened V by 0 bases and J by 5 bases, and 11 bases separated the two germline ends. The V gene's germline CDR1 is LNHNV and CDR2 YYDKDF (reference sequence). CDR3 nucleotide sequence: TGTGCCACCAGCAGAGACAGGGGAAACAACGAGCAGTACTTC. Translated: CATSRDRGNNEQYF.

The V gene is TRBV6-4, the J gene TRBJ2-3, with TRBD2 matching over 14 bases. Germline V CDR1 and CDR2: MRHNA, SNTAGT. J lost 4 bases, V lost 0 bases, and 0 bases had no gene match. CDR3 size: 16 residues. Written as DNA, the CDR3 is TGTGCCAGCAGTGACTCGACTAGCGGGGGGGCAGATACGCAGTATTTT. This translates into CASSDSTSGGADTQYF.

The rearrangement links TRBV11-1 to TRBJ2-1; the D gene is possibly TRBD1 (5 bases). V was clipped by 3 bases and J by 7 bases, with 22 bases between them. The CDR3 contains 17 residues. The germline V gene encodes CDR1 SGHAT and CDR2 FQDESV (reference sequence). The CDR3 loop is CASSFPARTSLGNEQFF. As DNA, the CDR3 is TGTGCCAGCAGCTTCCCAGCCAGGACATCCCTGGGGAATGAGCAGTTCTTC.

This chain connects TRBV12-3 or TRBV12-4 to TRBJ2-3; D unresolved. Between the trimmed V and J ends, which lost 6 bases and 7 bases, there was a span of 20 bases. CDR3 size: 15 residues. The chain's CDR3 is CASRPGPTTYYTQYF. CDR3 nucleotide sequence: TGTGCCAGCAGGCCCGGGCCTACCACTTACTATACGCAGTATTTT.

The count of this clonotype is one. V and J are TRBV27 and TRBJ1-6, with 10 nucleotides matching TRBD1. Germline CDR1 is MNHEY and CDR2 is SMNVEV (reference sequence). The CDR3 totals 14 residues. V lost 6 bases and J lost 11; bases outside the gene matches: 7. The DNA of the CDR3 is TGTGCCAGCAGATCGGGACAGGGGAGGGCACCCCTCCACTTT. This sequence encodes CASRSGQGRAPLHF.

This clonotype showed up just once. The rearrangement joins TRBV29-1 to TRBJ1-6; no clear D. In germline, CDR1 is SQVTM, CDR2 ANQGSEA. V shed 6 bases and J shed 6 bases, with 12 bases lying between them. CDR3 length: 13 amino acids. The CDR3 sequence is CSVKSRFNSPLHF. The CDR3 bases are TGCAGCGTGAAGTCCAGGTTTAATTCACCCCTCCACTTT.

V usage is TRBV27 and J usage is TRBJ2-5; 8 bases agree with TRBD1. CDR1 is MNHEY, CDR2 SMNVEV, per germline (reference sequence). J gave up 5 bases and V 5 bases, and 4 bases lay outside the gene matches. This CDR3 contains 13 residues. In nucleotides, the CDR3 is TGTGCCAGCAGTAAACAGGGGGTGGAGACCCAGTACTTC. The encoded protein is CASSKQGVETQYF.

CDR3 DNA sequence: TGCAGCGTTGTCACGGACAGGGTAGACACAGATACGCAGTATTTT. This codes for CSVVTDRVDTDTQYF. The rearrangement links TRBV29-1 to TRBJ2-3, with 8 bases aligning to TRBD1. Trimming took 4 bases from V and 2 from J; bases not matched to a gene: 8. The CDR3 is 15 residues long. Per the germline V gene, CDR1 is SQVTM and CDR2 is ANQGSEA.

Turning to this clonotype: One end of the junction does not line up with germline, which may come from a read error. V and J are TRBV12-3 or TRBV12-4 and TRBJ1-2; D unclear. CDR3 length equals 15 residues. This CDR3 reads CASNLGPDGPYRYTF. The CDR3 region has the DNA TGTGCCAGCAATTTAGGGCCCGACGGTCCCTACCGCTACACCTTC.

The V and J genes are TRBV4-3 and TRBJ2-1; the match to TRBD2 covers 8 bases. With 0 bases clipped from V and 9 bases from J, the junction kept 4 bases outside the gene matches. From germline, CDR1 is LGHNA and CDR2 YSLEER. CDR3 size: 14 residues. The CDR3 here is CASSQDTRGGEQFF. Written as DNA, the CDR3 is TGCGCCAGCAGCCAAGATACCCGGGGGGGTGAGCAGTTCTTC.